The entry that follows covers one TCR beta chain sequence. Its recognized antigen is unknown. No per-base quality is available; no much larger clone lies one base away. V loses 5 bases at its end and J loses 2 bases; junction bases beyond the gene matches: 6. CDR1 and CDR2 were assigned from the germline V gene (reference sequence) as LGHDT and YNNKEL. CDR3 length: 15 amino acids, cysteine to phenylalanine. Only the CDR3 region is kept as DNA, spanning 45 bases read in frame from base 1. This specimen belongs to a study of blood T cell repertoires in COVID-19 (dated by TCRdb to about 2020). Turning to the overall study: Collaborator samples came from the United States, Italy and Spain and covered acute and convalescent phases of COVID-19. Deeply sampled blood TCRbeta repertoires from subjects exposed to, actively infected with, or recovered from COVID-19 were included in the dataset. The samples were drawn from the first 160 participants of the ongoing ImmuneRACE study and from roughly 1,300 subjects provided by 6 global collaborators. The material from the prospective study consisted of cDNA or gDNA derived from T cells, B-cell-depleted T cells, or PBMCs. The sample metadata nearly always contained a de-identified subject ID, COVID-19 status, age in years and sex. HLA class I and class II types, where available, came from metadata supplied by the sample provider rather than from assay-based typing. A freely available public database, intended as a resource for researchers studying the immune response to SARS-CoV-2, is where the repertoires were released.

In Seattle, one collaborating source enrolled patients while the infection was active and tracked those patients longitudinally over the course of disease. Collaborating institutions collected whole blood in K2EDTA tubes following their own protocols. For TCRbeta analysis, collaborators shipped samples in one of three forms: frozen whole blood, isolated PBMCs, or DNA extracted from either of those sample types. TCRbeta CDR3 regions were amplified from genomic DNA by means of the immunoSEQ Assay, a bias-controlled multiplex PCR. Under the source paper's analysis protocol: Within the assay, amplification of reference gene primers was used to estimate how many nucleated cells each sample contained. To quantify the absolute abundance of each unique TCRbeta CDR3 rearrangement, sequence reads were collapsed and filtered. For each sample, productive Simpson clonality was calculated by taking the square root of Simpson's diversity index across productive rearrangements. TCRdb took over this immuneACCESS table, retaining in-frame rearrangements with V and J assigned. Such tables are incomplete; in checked studies, under half of the missing clones stem from an unresolved V gene, and the remainder is unexplained. The V and J calls and clone size come from that table; D and trimming were worked out from the DNA. The sample yields 330,000 or so clones; roughly nine tenths were counted once. The top ten constitute 3% to 4.5% of the sample.

Overall study results and their limits: The quantity of clinical and demographic metadata differed by source and by participant and was supplied without curation.

The sequencing input was peripheral blood. This clonotype was sampled from a woman between 55 and 75 years old with COVID-19, enrolled during active disease. The chain employs TRBV3-1 (or the pseudogene TRBV3-2) and TRBJ2-1; the central 7 bases match TRBD2. This receptor has the CDR3 CASSRTRNTYNEQFF. The nucleotides read TGTGCCAGCAGCAGGACTAGAAATACCTACAATGAGCAGTTCTTC.